This TCR beta chain was identified during a study of human thymus T cells. Overall study results and limits: Usage of V and J genes appeared biased in thymic and blood repertoires.

The data were produced by immunoSEQ multiplex PCR, yet TCRdb's version contains in-frame clones alone and is incomplete. Altogether around 45,000 clones are present, just under 95% being singletons, with the ten largest covering 0.15% to 0.2%. Trimming took off 3 bases at V and 0 bases at J, with 13 bases between the two ends. Germline CDR1 SGHDT, CDR2 YYEEEE. CDR3 length: 16 residues. As concerns this clone: Its antigen is unidentified.

The sample donors, healthy Finnish infants, were having corrective surgery for congenital heart defects. During surgery, roughly 0.45-1 mL peripheral blood was drawn from four of eight donors. The J gene is TRBJ1-5, the V gene TRBV5-6; D is unresolved. Sequenced input: blood. The receptor was derived from a girl under three years old with a congenital heart defect but otherwise immunologically healthy. DNA for the CDR3: TGTGCCAGCAGCTCGACCAAGGATTATAGCAATCAGCCCCAGCATTTT. It is translated as CASSSTKDYSNQPQHF.